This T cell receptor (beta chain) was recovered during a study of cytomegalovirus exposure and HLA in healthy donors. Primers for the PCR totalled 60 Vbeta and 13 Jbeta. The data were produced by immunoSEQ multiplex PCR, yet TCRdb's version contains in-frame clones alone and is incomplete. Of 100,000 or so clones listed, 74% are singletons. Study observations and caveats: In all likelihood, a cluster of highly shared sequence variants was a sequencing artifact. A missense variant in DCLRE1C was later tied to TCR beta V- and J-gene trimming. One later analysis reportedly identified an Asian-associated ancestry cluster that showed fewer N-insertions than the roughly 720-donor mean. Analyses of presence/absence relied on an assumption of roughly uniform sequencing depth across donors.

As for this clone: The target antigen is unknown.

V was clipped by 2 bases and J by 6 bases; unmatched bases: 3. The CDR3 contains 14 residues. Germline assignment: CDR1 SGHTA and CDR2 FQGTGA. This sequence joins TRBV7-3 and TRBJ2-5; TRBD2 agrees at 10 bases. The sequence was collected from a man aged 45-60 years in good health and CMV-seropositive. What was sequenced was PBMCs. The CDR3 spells CASSLASGSKTQYF. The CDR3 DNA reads TGTGCCAGCAGCTTAGCTAGCGGGAGTAAGACCCAGTACTTC.